The clone carrying this T cell receptor (beta chain) was seen repeatedly, ten times or more. What it binds is unknown. Over 200 million TCR-beta sequences from 15-18 subjects were obtained in each sequencing run. In TCRdb, the 5' RACE reads were re-called with MiXCR into one record per CDR3 protein. Of some 95,000 distinct CDR3 sequences in the sample, 3.5% were seen once. These data originate in a study of neurological immune-mediated disorders. Study-wide findings and caveats: One related-CDR3 cluster, identified by phylogenetic grouping, held the repertoires of 18 of 34 multiple sclerosis patients and was a possible signature. The multiple sclerosis repertoire cluster had no clinical or MRI feature associated with it. Multiple sclerosis patients had less TCR clonal expansion than even healthy controls, unlike HTLV-1-associated myelopathy.

Germline assignment: CDR1 MNHEY and CDR2 SVGAGI. CDR3 length: 12 amino acids. Trimming cost V 4 bases and J 4 bases, with 7 bases left between them. This TCR was recovered from a woman under 30 with multiple sclerosis. Sequencing was carried out using PBMCs. This chain connects TRBV6-5 to TRBJ1-2; D is unclear. CDR3 protein: CASSSDGYGYTF. CDR3 DNA sequence: TGTGCCAGCAGTTCAGACGGCTATGGCTACACCTTC.